This TCR beta chain was identified during a study of Ad26.COV2.S vaccination and SARS-CoV-2 variants. The V gene's germline CDR1 is SGDLS and CDR2 YYNGEE. The CDR3 totals 13 residues. The V end was cut by 3 bases, the J end by 4 bases, with 7 bases between. Overall study findings and caveats: Vaccinees reportedly had broad spike-specific CD8+ and CD4+ T cell responses. The TCR-based breadth and depth measures might underestimate overall T cell responses.

This clone was recorded a few times. Antigen specificity is unknown. The assay was immunoSEQ multiplex PCR, and TCRdb's table has in-frame clones only and misses some. The sample lists approximately 90,000 clones, more than 65% occurring once. The sequencing here drew on peripheral blood, taken after recovery from COVID-19. The receptor was derived from a human donor who had recovered from COVID-19. The chain couples TRBV9 to TRBJ2-2; D remains unclear. The CDR3 region has the DNA TGTGCCAGCAGCGGTGGGTCCACCGGGGAGCTGTTTTTT. Encoded protein: CASSGGSTGELFF.